Listed below are T cell receptor beta chains from one sample, sequenced in a study of monozygotic twins with inflammatory bowel disease. TCRdb reprocessed the 5' RACE reads; each CDR3 protein has one entry and no DNA is given. The sample includes about 99,000 distinct CDR3 sequences. Sequencing used blood. The receptor source for this set is a human donor with ulcerative colitis or Crohn's disease, or a healthy co-twin of an affected twin (not recorded which). Each CDR3 is given with its conserved first and last residue.

TRBV20-1	TRBJ2-4	CSANSRGRGLPVAKNIQYF
TRBV7-2	TRBJ2-3	CASSPVGRTTDTQYF
TRBV29-1	TRBJ2-7	CSVPQGAYEQYF
TRBV20-1	TRBJ2-7	CSAKTGGSEQYF
TRBV7-2	TRBJ2-4	CASSLERPGVAKNIQYF
TRBV18	TRBJ1-5	CASSRINLGTKHIPQHF
TRBV20-1	TRBJ2-7	CSARKTVLYEQYF
TRBV18	TRBJ2-1	CASSPLGGEQFF
TRBV7-3	TRBJ2-2	CASSLKGAVGTSNLNTGELFF
TRBV4-3	TRBJ2-7	CASSPSGSRGEQYF
TRBV30	TRBJ1-5	CAWSPVDRGQPQHF
TRBV18	TRBJ1-4	CASSPPSRPGEKLFF
TRBV28	TRBJ2-7	CASRERTGFRSYEQYF
TRBV12-3/TRBV12-4	TRBJ2-2	CASSRSGTGDGELFF
TRBV7-2	TRBJ1-6	CASSGGHLPAVNSPLHF
TRBV2	TRBJ2-1	CASSKGGQTKLEQFF
TRBV27	TRBJ2-7	CASSRGSGVGMIEQYF
TRBV7-9	TRBJ2-3	CASSPTSGGQYF
TRBV24-1	TRBJ2-6	CATLLIGQEDFSGANVLTF
TRBV5-6	TRBJ2-3	CASSHHLTDTQYF
TRBV20-1	TRBJ1-2	CSGNRGRTGHGYTF
TRBV28	TRBJ2-1	CASIPGHPSNEQFF
TRBV7-2	TRBJ1-2	CASSPQGGNGYTF
TRBV4-2	TRBJ1-2	CASSRDLAGTSSGYTF
TRBV20-1	TRBJ2-2	CSASFTGTRAGELFF
TRBV7-3	TRBJ2-3	CASSLTGRTATDTQYF
TRBV4-1	TRBJ1-6	CASSQPDGSSYNSPLHF
TRBV5-1	TRBJ2-3	CASSRSAGQDTQYF
TRBV7-2	TRBJ1-5	CASSLLRGLRSNQPQHF
TRBV20-1	TRBJ2-4	CSARDSRGNIQYF
TRBV28	TRBJ2-1	CANSLLVGTETYNEQFF
TRBV15	TRBJ2-7	CATSYRDLAGYEQYF
TRBV6-5	TRBJ2-5	CASSSPRTGGQGETQYF
TRBV18	TRBJ2-1	CASSPQAARNEQFF
TRBV7-2	TRBJ2-5	CASSLNGRVEYF
TRBV7-9	TRBJ2-7	CASSPLQGATGEQYF
TRBV29-1	TRBJ2-1	CSVVRGEGRNEQFF
TRBV6-6	TRBJ2-3	CASKGGGFTDTQYF
TRBV20-1	TRBJ1-1	CIPMGARGGNTEAFF
TRBV7-9	TRBJ1-3	CASSRKDRGSGNTIYF
TRBV18	TRBJ1-5	CASSPDWNQPQHF
TRBV7-2	TRBJ2-7	CASSLGDGGLYEQYF
TRBV6-1	TRBJ2-7	CASSGTGLLVFRYF
TRBV18	TRBJ1-6	CASSPPGQGNSPLHF
TRBV12-3/TRBV12-4	TRBJ2-1	CASGLAGEYNEQFF